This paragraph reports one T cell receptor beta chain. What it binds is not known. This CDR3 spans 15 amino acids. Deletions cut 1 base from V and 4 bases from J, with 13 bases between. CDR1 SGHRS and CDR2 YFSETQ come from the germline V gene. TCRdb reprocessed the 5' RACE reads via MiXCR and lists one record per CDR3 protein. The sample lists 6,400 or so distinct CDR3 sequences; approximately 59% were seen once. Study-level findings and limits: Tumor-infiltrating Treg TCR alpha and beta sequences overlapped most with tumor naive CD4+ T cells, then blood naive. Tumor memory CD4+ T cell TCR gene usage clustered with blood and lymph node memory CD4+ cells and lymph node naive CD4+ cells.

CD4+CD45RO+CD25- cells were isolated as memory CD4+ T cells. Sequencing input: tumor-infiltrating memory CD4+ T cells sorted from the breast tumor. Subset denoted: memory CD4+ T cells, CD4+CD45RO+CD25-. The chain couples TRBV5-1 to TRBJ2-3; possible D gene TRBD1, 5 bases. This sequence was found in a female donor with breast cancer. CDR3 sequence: CASSLFQGGADTQYF. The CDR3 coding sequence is TGCGCCAGCAGCTTGTTTCAGGGCGGCGCAGATACGCAGTATTTT. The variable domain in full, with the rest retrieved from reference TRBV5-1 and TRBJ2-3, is KAGVTQTPRYLIKTRGQQVTLSCSPISGHRSVSWYQQTPGQGLQFLFEYFSETQRNKGNFPGRFSGRQFSNSRSEMNVSTLELGDSALYLCASSLFQGGADTQYFGPGTRLTVL.